This TCR beta chain is from a study of T cell repertoires in cytomegalovirus infection. Looking at the study overall: Carrying CMV and the relevant HLA type showed in public TCR beta signatures.

CDR1 and CDR2 from the germline V gene are LNHDA and SQIVND (reference sequence). The CDR3 has 17 residues. V shed 0 bases and J 4 bases; nucleotides not matched to a gene: 6. TCRdb fed the reads into MiXCR, producing one record per CDR3 protein. The sample lists more than 250,000 distinct CDR3 sequences, roughly 13% seen once, with 7.5% to 10% in the top ten. Findings and limits, study-wide: Carriers of CMV plus the relevant HLA were identified by cumulative public TCR beta family frequency.

This clonotype appeared many times. The antigen is not known. The specimen sequenced was PBMCs. The chain links TRBV19 to TRBJ2-1; 10 nucleotides align to TRBD2. The clonotype comes from a human donor in good health (CMV status not recorded). Some clones in this sample may be carry-over from other donors' samples. The CDR3 nucleotides are TGTGCCAGTAGTATAGATCGTACTAGCGGGATATACAATGAGCAGTTCTTC. Translating it yields CASSIDRTSGIYNEQFF. The entire variable domain, with the rest obtained from reference TRBV19 and TRBJ2-1, is as follows: DGGITQSPKYLFRKEGQNVTLSCEQNLNHDAMYWYRQDPGQGLRLIYYSQIVNDFQKGDIAEGYSVSREKKESFPLTVTSAQKNPTAFYLCASSIDRTSGIYNEQFFGPGTRLTVL.